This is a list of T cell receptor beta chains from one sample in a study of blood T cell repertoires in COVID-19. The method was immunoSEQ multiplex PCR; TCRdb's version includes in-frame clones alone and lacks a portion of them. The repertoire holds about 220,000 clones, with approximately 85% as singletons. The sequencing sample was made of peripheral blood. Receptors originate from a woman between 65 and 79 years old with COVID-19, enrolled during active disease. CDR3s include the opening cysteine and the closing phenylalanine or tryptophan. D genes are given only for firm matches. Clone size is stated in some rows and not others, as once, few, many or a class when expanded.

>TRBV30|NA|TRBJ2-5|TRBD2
CAWGSGTQTETQYF
TGTGCCTGGGGCAGCGGGACTCAGACCGAGACCCAGTACTTC
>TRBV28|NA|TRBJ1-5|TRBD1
CASSLGQGFRQPQHF
TGTGCCAGCAGCCTCGGACAGGGCTTTCGACAGCCCCAGCATTTT
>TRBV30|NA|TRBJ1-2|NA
CAWSGGSRGYGYTF
TGTGCCTGGAGTGGTGGGTCCCGAGGCTATGGCTACACCTTC
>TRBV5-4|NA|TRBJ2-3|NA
CATAGRQASPGTQYF
TGTGCCACGGCCGGTCGACAGGCCTCCCCCGGTACGCAGTATTTT
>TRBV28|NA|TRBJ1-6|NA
CASSFTPEAGDSPLHF
TGTGCCAGCAGTTTCACCCCTGAGGCAGGGGACTCACCCCTCCACTTT
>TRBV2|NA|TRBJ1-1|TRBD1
CATEKERTGATEAFF
TGTGCCACCGAGAAAGAAAGGACAGGGGCTACCGAAGCTTTCTTT
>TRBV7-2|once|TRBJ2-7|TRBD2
CASSGRGAYEQYF
TGTGCCAGCAGCGGGAGGGGAGCCTACGAGCAGTACTTC
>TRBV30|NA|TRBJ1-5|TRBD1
CAWSRDRGGLNNQPQHF
TGTGCCTGGAGCCGGGACAGGGGGGGATTGAACAATCAGCCCCAGCATTTT
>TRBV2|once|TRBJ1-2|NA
CASSESGVSGYTF
TGTGCCAGCAGTGAGTCAGGGGTCAGTGGCTACACCTTC
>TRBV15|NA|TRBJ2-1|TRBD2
CATSRERGSYNEQFF
TGTGCCACCAGCAGAGAACGCGGGAGCTACAATGAGCAGTTCTTC
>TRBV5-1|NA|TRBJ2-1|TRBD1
CASSILSGTGSIDEQFF
TGCGCCAGCAGCATCCTTTCCGGGACAGGGAGCATCGATGAGCAGTTCTTC
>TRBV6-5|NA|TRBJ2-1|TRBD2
CASSTGTSGYNEQFF
TGTGCCAGCAGTACCGGGACTAGCGGTTACAATGAGCAGTTCTTC
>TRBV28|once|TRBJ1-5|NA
CASSFAGSYSNQPQHF
TGTGCCAGCAGTTTTGCGGGGTCTTATAGCAATCAGCCCCAGCATTTT
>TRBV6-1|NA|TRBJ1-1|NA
CASTSIQPNTEAFF
TGTGCCAGCACCTCCATACAGCCGAACACTGAAGCTTTCTTT
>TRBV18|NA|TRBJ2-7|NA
CASSPRRGNNEQYF
TGTGCCAGCTCACCACGACGGGGAAACAACGAGCAGTACTTC
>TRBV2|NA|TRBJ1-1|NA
CASSQLGGTTEAFF
TGTGCCAGCAGCCAACTAGGGGGTACCACTGAAGCTTTCTTT
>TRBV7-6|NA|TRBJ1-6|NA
CASSSVNSPLHF
TGTGCCAGCAGCTCCGTTAATTCACCCCTCCACTTT
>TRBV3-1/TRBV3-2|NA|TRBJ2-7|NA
CASSLAREYEQYF
TGTGCCAGCAGCCTGGCCAGGGAATACGAGCAGTACTTC
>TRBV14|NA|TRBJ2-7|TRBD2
CASSQEDLGLAREQYF
TGTGCCAGCAGCCAAGAGGATCTGGGACTAGCGAGGGAGCAGTACTTC
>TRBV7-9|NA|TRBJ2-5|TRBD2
CASRHGGGETQYF
TGTGCCAGCCGACACGGGGGGGGAGAGACCCAGTACTTC